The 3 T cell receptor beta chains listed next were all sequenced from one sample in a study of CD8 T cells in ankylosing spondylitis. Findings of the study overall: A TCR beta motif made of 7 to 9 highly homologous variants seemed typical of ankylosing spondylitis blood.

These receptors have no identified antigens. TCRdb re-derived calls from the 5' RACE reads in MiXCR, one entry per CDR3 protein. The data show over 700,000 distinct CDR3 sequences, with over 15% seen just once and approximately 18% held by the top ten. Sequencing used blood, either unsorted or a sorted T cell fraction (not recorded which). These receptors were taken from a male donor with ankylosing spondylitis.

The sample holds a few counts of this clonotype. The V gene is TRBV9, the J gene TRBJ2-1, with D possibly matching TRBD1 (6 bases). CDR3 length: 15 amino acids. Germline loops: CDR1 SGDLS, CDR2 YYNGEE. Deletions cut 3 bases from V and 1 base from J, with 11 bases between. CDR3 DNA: TGTGCCAGCAGCGGAAGACAGGTATCCTACAATGAGCAGTTCTTC. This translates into CASSGRQVSYNEQFF. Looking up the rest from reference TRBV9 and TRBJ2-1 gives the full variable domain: DSGVTQTPKHLITATGQRVTLRCSPRSGDLSVYWYQQSLDQGLQFLIQYYNGEERAKGNILERFSAQQFPDLHSELNLSSLELGDSALYFCASSGRQVSYNEQFFGPGTRLTVL.

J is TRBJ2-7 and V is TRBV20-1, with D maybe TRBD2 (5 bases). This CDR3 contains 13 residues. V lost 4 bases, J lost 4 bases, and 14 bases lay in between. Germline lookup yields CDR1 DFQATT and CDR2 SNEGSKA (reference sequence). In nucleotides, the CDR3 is TGCAGTGCTAATCTCTACAGAGGGTACGAGCAGTACTTC. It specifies CSANLYRGYEQYF.

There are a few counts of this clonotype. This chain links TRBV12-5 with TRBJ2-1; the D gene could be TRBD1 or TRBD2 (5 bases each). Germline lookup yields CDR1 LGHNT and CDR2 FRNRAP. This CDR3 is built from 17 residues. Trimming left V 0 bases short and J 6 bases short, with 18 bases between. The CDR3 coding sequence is TGTGCTAGTGGTTTGGTAGTAGCGACAGCCCCCGTCAATGAGCAGTTCTTC. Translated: CASGLVVATAPVNEQFF.